This TCR beta chain was documented in a study of cytomegalovirus exposure and HLA in healthy donors. With 5 bases clipped from V and 6 bases from J, the junction kept 5 bases outside the gene matches. The V gene's germline CDR1 is SGHTA and CDR2 FQGNSA. The CDR3 loop spans 13 amino acids. TCRdb keeps only in-frame clones here, not all; method: immunoSEQ multiplex PCR. Of over 250,000 clones listed, just over 85% are singletons. This chain links TRBV7-2 with TRBJ1-2; 8 nucleotides align to TRBD1. Sequences were obtained from PBMCs. The origin of this receptor is a woman aged 18-29 years in good health and CMV-seronegative. This CDR3 is CASSLQGANGYTF. CDR3 bases: TGTGCCAGCAGCCTGCAGGGGGCTAATGGCTACACCTTC. The full variable domain, with the rest looked up from reference TRBV7-2 and TRBJ1-2, is GAGVSQSPSNKVTEKGKDVELRCDPISGHTALYWYRQSLGQGLEFLIYFQGNSAPDKSGLPSDRFSAERTGGSVSTLTIQRTQQEDSAVYLCASSLQGANGYTFGSGTRLTVV.